This entry lists 27 T cell receptor beta chains sequenced from one sample in a study of graft-versus-host responses after intestinal transplantation. The antigens these receptors bind are not known. Clones were read by immunoSEQ multiplex PCR, and TCRdb kept only the in-frame ones, dropping some. The sample yields about 90,000 clones, roughly 90% seen once. This sample comprised unstimulated CD4+ T cells sorted from spleen or lymph node cells, obtained before intestinal transplant. Receptors originate from a human donor who received an intestinal transplant.

V usage is TRBV30 and J usage is TRBJ1-4; D is ambiguous. Germline V CDR1 and CDR2: GTSNPN, SVGIG (reference sequence). Between the trimmed V and J ends, which lost 1 base and 8 bases, there was a span of 14 bases. The CDR3 loop spans 14 amino acids. CDR3 in DNA: TGTGCCTGGAGTGACGGCACAAAGGGAGAAAAACTGTTTTTT. Protein: CAWSDGTKGEKLFF.

The V and J genes are TRBV5-1 and TRBJ2-3; tentatively, D is TRBD2 (5 bases). Germline assignment: CDR1 SGHRS and CDR2 YFSETQ. The CDR3 runs to 15 residues. V dropped 7 bases and J dropped 2 bases, with 17 bases sitting between them. CDR3 region: CASGRTGTHTDTQYF. CDR3 in DNA: TGCGCCAGCGGGCGGACGGGAACACACACAGATACGCAGTATTTT. The full variable domain, with the rest looked up from reference TRBV5-1 and TRBJ2-3, is KAGVTQTPRYLIKTRGQQVTLSCSPISGHRSVSWYQQTPGQGLQFLFEYFSETQRNKGNFPGRFSGRQFSNSRSEMNVSTLELGDSALYLCASGRTGTHTDTQYFGPGTRLTVL.

The genes are TRBV15 and TRBJ1-5; 12 bases agree with TRBD1. The CDR3 is 18 amino acids. V was pared by 2 bases and J by 0 bases, with 5 bases of the junction left unmatched. CDR1 and CDR2 from the germline V gene are LNHNV and YYDKDF (reference sequence). CDR3 sequence reads: CATSRTGTGGYSNQPQHF. The CDR3 DNA follows: TGTGCCACCAGCAGAACCGGGACAGGGGGCTATAGCAATCAGCCCCAGCATTTT.

The DNA of the CDR3 is TGTGCCAGCAGCTTAGCAAGAGGGGTAGGCGAGACCCAGTACTTC. It is translated as CASSLARGVGETQYF. The chain couples TRBV7-7 to TRBJ2-5; D tentatively fits TRBD1 or TRBD2 (5 bases each). Germline values: CDR1 SSHAT, CDR2 FNYEAQ (reference sequence). The CDR3 covers 15 residues. Trimming removed 0 bases from V and 5 bases from J, with 13 bases in between.

The chain is built from TRBV5-1 and TRBJ2-1, with unresolved D. V dropped 4 bases and J dropped 0 bases, with 11 bases sitting between them. Germline V gives CDR1 SGHRS, CDR2 YFSETQ. CDR3 size: 15 residues. The CDR3 DNA reads TGCGCCAGCAGCCTGGGCATGACCTCCTACAATGAGCAGTTCTTC. Its translation: CASSLGMTSYNEQFF.

The V gene is TRBV19, the J gene TRBJ1-2; 10 bases fit TRBD1. Germline CDR1 reads LNHDA; CDR2 reads SQIVND (reference sequence). This CDR3 has 16 amino acids. V shed 10 bases, J shed 5 bases, and the junction held 16 bases outside the gene matches. The CDR3 region is CATARDRGTGLYGYTF. CDR3 in DNA: TGTGCCACCGCGAGGGACAGGGGAACCGGACTTTATGGCTACACCTTC.

The chain recombines TRBV4-2 with TRBJ2-2, with 8 nucleotides matching TRBD2. The ends lost 1 base at V and 1 base at J; junction bases unmatched: 5. The CDR3 is 17 amino acids. Germline V gives CDR1 LGHNA, CDR2 YNFKEQ. The CDR3 nucleotides read TGTGCCAGCAGCCAAGTGACAGCGGGGGTGAACACCGGGGAGCTGTTTTTT. This encodes CASSQVTAGVNTGELFF.

This chain uses TRBV12-1 with TRBJ2-5. TRBV12-1 is recorded as a pseudogene. The CDR3 runs 15 residues. Here the CDR3 reads CASSFAGRRQETQYF. The CDR3 DNA follows: TGTGCCAGCAGCTTTGCTGGTAGGCGACAAGAGACCCAGTACTTC.

The table lists this clone with a few counts. The chain recombines TRBV19 with TRBJ1-3; unclear D gene. The CDR3 is 14 residues long. The germline V and J ends were trimmed by 4 bases and 0 bases, with 7 bases remaining between them. The germline gives CDR1 LNHDA, CDR2 SQIVND (reference sequence). The CDR3 region has the DNA TGTGCCAGTAGTAGGGCAGACTCTGGAAACACCATATATTTT. Translation: CASSRADSGNTIYF.

The chain has TRBV19 and TRBJ2-1; D possibly uses TRBD1 or TRBD2 (5 bases each). The ends were cut back, 4 bases at V and 2 bases at J, with 15 bases in the middle. Germline CDR1 reads LNHDA; CDR2 reads SQIVND (reference sequence). The length of the CDR3 is 16 residues. As DNA, the CDR3 is TGTGCCAGTAGTACCGCCGGGACGGCCCCCTACAATGAGCAGTTCTTC. It encodes CASSTAGTAPYNEQFF.

This clone was recorded only once. The chain has TRBV5-1 and TRBJ1-3; 8 nucleotides agree with TRBD1. This CDR3 region has 16 residues. J was trimmed by 4 bases and V by 3 bases; bases with no gene match: 9. Germline V gives CDR1 SGHRS, CDR2 YFSETQ. The CDR3 protein is CASSWTQGARGNTIYF. CDR3 DNA sequence: TGCGCCAGCAGCTGGACGCAGGGGGCAAGAGGAAACACCATATATTTT.

The chain carries TRBV19 and TRBJ1-3; the D gene is possibly TRBD1 (6 bases). CDR3 length: 13 residues. The V gene lost 9 bases and the J gene lost 2 bases, with 11 bases spanning the gap. CDR1 LNHDA and CDR2 SQIVND come from the germline V gene (reference sequence). This CDR3 is CASSRGAGNTIYF. CDR3 nucleotide sequence: TGTGCCAGCTCTAGGGGGGCTGGAAACACCATATATTTT. The entire variable domain, with the rest obtained from reference TRBV19 and TRBJ1-3, is as follows: DGGITQSPKYLFRKEGQNVTLSCEQNLNHDAMYWYRQDPGQGLRLIYYSQIVNDFQKGDIAEGYSVSREKKESFPLTVTSAQKNPTAFYLCASSRGAGNTIYFGEGSWLTVV.

The chain recombines TRBV18 with TRBJ2-7; 8 nucleotides align to TRBD1. V shed 3 bases, J shed 4 bases, and the junction held 11 bases outside the gene matches. The CDR3 spans 16 residues. Germline assignment: CDR1 KGHSH and CDR2 LQKENI. CDR3 in DNA: TGTGCCAGCTCACCTCCCCCGTCAGGGGGCGCGTACGAGCAGTACTTC. Translated, it gives CASSPPPSGGAYEQYF.

V gene TRBV5-1 combines with J gene TRBJ2-7; 10 bases align to TRBD1. Germline V gene sequence: CDR1 SGHRS, CDR2 YFSETQ. The CDR3 consists of 15 residues. V was clipped by 3 bases and J by 6 bases; unmatched bases: 9. CDR3 protein: CASSSGTGVTGEQYF. DNA of the CDR3: TGCGCCAGCAGCTCCGGGACAGGGGTGACGGGCGAGCAGTACTTC.

V gene TRBV7-3 combines with J gene TRBJ1-1; D unresolved. The V and J ends lost 5 bases and 0 bases respectively, with 4 bases between them. The CDR3 covers 12 residues. Germline V CDR1 and CDR2: SGHTA, FQGTGA. The CDR3 spells CASSNLNTEAFF. CDR3 DNA sequence: TGTGCCAGCAGCAATTTGAACACTGAAGCTTTCTTT.

The rearrangement joins TRBV6-1 to TRBJ2-2; TRBD1 is a possible D gene (6 bases). This CDR3 contains 14 residues. Deletions cut 8 bases from V and 2 bases from J, with 12 bases between. Germline V gene lookup returns CDR1 MNHNS and CDR2 SASEGT. CDR3 in amino acids: CASGTGPNTGELFF. CDR3 bases: TGTGCCAGCGGAACAGGGCCTAACACCGGGGAGCTGTTTTTT.

The V and J genes are TRBV19 and TRBJ1-1; possible D gene TRBD1, 5 bases. Per the germline V gene, CDR1 is LNHDA and CDR2 is SQIVND (reference sequence). The CDR3 consists of 14 residues. The V gene lost 3 bases and the J gene lost 5 bases, with 13 bases spanning the gap. DNA for the CDR3: TGTGCCAGTAGTATCCGGGGCTCAGGGACTGAAGCTTTCTTT. Amino acids: CASSIRGSGTEAFF.

J is TRBJ1-3 and V is TRBV18; D not certain. The germline V gene has CDR1 KGHSH and CDR2 LQKENI. The CDR3 extends over 20 amino acids. Between the trimmed V and J ends, which lost 2 bases and 0 bases, there was a span of 23 bases. The CDR3 region has the DNA TGTGCCAGCTCACCATTTCAGTTGGCATCGGCAGGATACTCTGGAAACACCATATATTTT. This codes for CASSPFQLASAGYSGNTIYF. The full variable domain, its missing parts supplied by reference TRBV18 and TRBJ1-3, is NAGVMQNPRHLVRRRGQEARLRCSPMKGHSHVYWYRQLPEEGLKFMVYLQKENIIDESGMPKERFSAEFPKEGPSILRIQQVVRGDSAAYFCASSPFQLASAGYSGNTIYFGEGSWLTVV.

The table lists this clone with a count of one. DNA for the CDR3: TGCGCCAGCGGACCACTAGCGGGAGGCAGCACAGATACGCAGTATTTT. Protein: CASGPLAGGSTDTQYF. The chain couples TRBV5-1 to TRBJ2-3; the match to TRBD2 covers 12 bases. The CDR3 runs to 16 residues. CDR1 and CDR2 (germline): SGHRS, YFSETQ. J was trimmed by 0 bases and V by 7 bases; bases with no gene match: 6.

In this sample, this clone turned up once. V and J are TRBV9 and TRBJ2-1; 8 bases line up with TRBD2. V lost 0 bases to trimming and J lost 5 bases; unmatched junction nucleotides: 10. The CDR3 is made up of 17 amino acids. Germline lookup yields CDR1 SGDLS and CDR2 YYNGEE. Here the CDR3 reads CASSVALSGRVDNEQFF. Written as DNA, the CDR3 is TGTGCCAGCAGCGTAGCCCTCAGCGGGAGAGTCGACAATGAGCAGTTCTTC. Full variable domain (outside the CDR3, taken from reference TRBV9 and TRBJ2-1): DSGVTQTPKHLITATGQRVTLRCSPRSGDLSVYWYQQSLDQGLQFLIQYYNGEERAKGNILERFSAQQFPDLHSELNLSSLELGDSALYFCASSVALSGRVDNEQFFGPGTRLTVL.

The chain employs TRBV7-5 and TRBJ2-5; the table's D call TRBD2 went unverified against the DNA. TRBV7-5 is shown as a pseudogene. The CDR3 is made up of 23 amino acids. CDR3 sequence: CARSLEGTRRDSGSGIRRETQYF. The CDR3 nucleotides read TGTGCCAGAAGCTTAGAAGGCACAAGGAGAGATAGCGGGAGTGGGATTAGGAGAGAGACCCAGTACTTC.

The rearrangement uses TRBV2 and TRBJ2-7; no firm D call. The germline V gene has CDR1 SNHLY and CDR2 FYNNEI. The CDR3 is made up of 13 amino acids. V was pared by 2 bases and J by 1 base, with 6 bases between. The CDR3 sequence: CASSESSSYEQYF. DNA for the CDR3: TGTGCCAGCAGTGAAAGTTCGTCCTACGAGCAGTACTTC.

The chain links TRBV5-6 to TRBJ2-7; 8 nucleotides line up with TRBD1. The length of the CDR3 is 18 residues. Germline V CDR1 and CDR2: SGHDT, YYEEEE. V dropped 3 bases and J dropped 3; count of bases not matched to a gene: 17. The DNA for the CDR3 is TGTGCCAGCAGCTCCATTTGGATCAGGGGGCCCCCCGACTACGAGCAGTACTTC. Translating it yields CASSSIWIRGPPDYEQYF.

The rearrangement uses TRBV28 and TRBJ1-1, with 8 nucleotides matching TRBD1. Germline V gene lookup returns CDR1 MDHEN and CDR2 SYDVKM. V lost 8 bases and J lost 3; bases outside the gene matches: 14. This CDR3 is built from 16 residues. CDR3 in amino acids: CASFPGPGGVYTEAFF. The CDR3 region has the DNA TGTGCCAGCTTCCCGGGGCCAGGGGGCGTGTACACTGAAGCTTTCTTT.

This chain joins TRBV25-1 and TRBJ1-5; TRBD1 agrees at 9 bases. Germline V CDR1 and CDR2: MGHDK, SYGVNS. V lost 4 bases to trimming and J lost 3 bases; unmatched junction nucleotides: 4. This CDR3 contains 15 residues. The CDR3 is CASSAGTGNNQPQHF. The CDR3 DNA follows: TGTGCCAGCAGTGCCGGGACAGGGAACAATCAGCCCCAGCATTTT.

This chain uses TRBV5-1 with TRBJ1-2; D remains ambiguous. Germline loops: CDR1 SGHRS, CDR2 YFSETQ. The CDR3 totals 12 residues. Trimming removed 0 bases from V and 3 bases from J, with 3 bases in between. The CDR3 protein is CASSLDDYGYTF. The CDR3 DNA follows: TGCGCCAGCAGCTTGGACGACTATGGCTACACCTTC.

As to this clone: The junction differs from germline at one of its ends, possibly a read error. V is TRBV19 and J is TRBJ1-2; D unclear. In germline, CDR1 is LNHDA, CDR2 SQIVND (reference sequence). This CDR3 region has 12 residues. The CDR3 loop reads CACSPWIGGYTF. The CDR3 DNA follows: TGTGCCTGTAGTCCGTGGATCGGTGGCTACACCTTC.